This is a list of T cell receptor beta chains from one sample in a study of T cells in localized non-small cell lung cancer. TCRdb keeps only in-frame clones here, not all; method: immunoSEQ multiplex PCR. The table includes some 34,000 clones, roughly 77% detected once. Sequenced material: peripheral blood, taken before any cancer treatment. Receptors were obtained from a male donor at least 60 years old with stage III squamous cell lung carcinoma. CDR3s include the opening cysteine and the closing phenylalanine or tryptophan. D genes are given only for firm matches. Only some rows state a clone size, as once, few, many or a class for expanded clones.

J: TRBJ2-1
size: NA
V: TRBV12-5
D: NA
DNA: TGTGCTAGTTCACTAGAGGAGCAGTTCTTC
CDR3: CASSLEEQFF

J: TRBJ1-2
size: NA
V: TRBV5-6
D: NA
DNA: TGTGCCAGCTCCGAGGAGGGGGGGAACTATGGCTACACCTTC
CDR3: CASSEEGGNYGYTF

J: TRBJ2-5
size: NA
V: TRBV2
D: TRBD1
DNA: TGTGCCAGCAGGGGAGGACAGGGGATTCAAGAGACCCAGTACTTC
CDR3: CASRGGQGIQETQYF

J: TRBJ1-4
size: NA
V: TRBV23-1
D: NA
DNA: TGCGCCAGCCGAGACCCAAATGAAAAACTGTTTTTT
CDR3: CASRDPNEKLFF

J: TRBJ2-1
size: NA
V: TRBV7-2
D: TRBD1
DNA: TGTGCCAGCAGCGCTTCCCAGCCCGGGACAGGGGGCGATGGGCAGTTCTTC
CDR3: CASSASQPGTGGDGQFF

J: TRBJ2-5
size: NA
V: TRBV9
D: TRBD1
DNA: TGTGCCAGCAGCGCCGAGGGACAGGGACTGTCCGGGACCCAGTACTTC
CDR3: CASSAEGQGLSGTQYF

J: TRBJ2-2
size: NA
V: TRBV7-3
D: TRBD1
DNA: TGTGCCAGCAGCTTAGTACAGGGGGCGGCCGGGGAGCTGTTTTTT
CDR3: CASSLVQGAAGELFF

J: TRBJ2-2
size: NA
V: TRBV9
D: NA
DNA: TGTGCCAGCAGCGTAGCGGTCAAGGGCTGGAACACCGGGGAGCTGTTTTTT
CDR3: CASSVAVKGWNTGELFF

J: TRBJ2-7
size: once
V: TRBV28
D: TRBD1
DNA: TGTGCCAGCAGTCGGACAGGGGTGTCCTACGAGCAGTACTTC
CDR3: CASSRTGVSYEQYF

J: TRBJ2-2
size: NA
V: TRBV5-5
D: NA
DNA: TGTGCCAGCAGCTGGAGGGTCCCTCGGGGGACCGGGGAGCTGTTTTTT
CDR3: CASSWRVPRGTGELFF

J: TRBJ2-1
size: NA
V: TRBV4-1
D: NA
DNA: TGCGCCAGCAGCCCACTAGCCTACAATGAGCAGTTCTTC
CDR3: CASSPLAYNEQFF

J: TRBJ2-3
size: NA
V: TRBV14
D: TRBD2
DNA: TGTGCCAGCAGCCAAGTCCAGGTCGCGGGAGGCCCCACAGATACGCAGTATTTT
CDR3: CASSQVQVAGGPTDTQYF

J: TRBJ2-1
size: few
V: TRBV7-9
D: TRBD2
DNA: TGTGCCGTATACATGGGACTAGCGGGGGGTACCAAGAACTACAATGAGCAGTTCTTC
CDR3: CAVYMGLAGGTKNYNEQFF

J: TRBJ1-5
size: few
V: TRBV7-9
D: TRBD1
DNA: TGTGCCAGCAGCTTCGACGACAGGGACAATCAGCCCCAGCATTTT
CDR3: CASSFDDRDNQPQHF

J: TRBJ2-2
size: once
V: TRBV30
D: NA
DNA: TGTGCCGCTCGCGGCAGGTTAATACCCGGGGAGCTGTTTTTT
CDR3: CAARGRLIPGELFF

J: TRBJ2-1
size: few
V: TRBV5-5
D: TRBD2
DNA: TGTGCCAGCAGCTTTGGCGGGGGGGCCGGGGAGCAGTTCTTC
CDR3: CASSFGGGAGEQFF

J: TRBJ2-1
size: NA
V: TRBV5-1
D: NA
DNA: TGCGCCAGCAGCTCAGGACTCGTCAATGAGCAGTTCTTC
CDR3: CASSSGLVNEQFF

J: TRBJ2-7
size: NA
V: TRBV30
D: TRBD2
DNA: TGTGCCTGGAGTGCCCCTAGCGGGAGAGCCTACGGGCAGTACTTC
CDR3: CAWSAPSGRAYGQYF

J: TRBJ2-2
size: few
V: TRBV6-5
D: NA
DNA: TGTGCCAGCAGTTCCCCCAGCAGGGAGAACACCGGGGAGCTGTTTTTT
CDR3: CASSSPSRENTGELFF

J: TRBJ2-3
size: NA
V: TRBV5-1
D: NA
DNA: TGCGCCAGCAGTGGGCAGGGCACAGATACGCAGTATTTT
CDR3: CASSGQGTDTQYF

J: TRBJ1-2
size: NA
V: TRBV2
D: NA
DNA: TGTGCCAGCAGTGAAATGGGGAAGGACTATGGCTACACCTTC
CDR3: CASSEMGKDYGYTF

J: TRBJ1-1
size: NA
V: TRBV29-1
D: NA
DNA: TGCAGCGTTGAAGACCGACGGAGGACTTTCTTT
CDR3: CSVEDRRRTFF

J: TRBJ2-3
size: few
V: TRBV7-8
D: NA
DNA: TGTGCCAGCAGCCTGTTTAGGGGGGACGGGAGTCGGAGCACAGATACGCAGTATTTT
CDR3: CASSLFRGDGSRSTDTQYF

J: TRBJ2-3
size: NA
V: TRBV11-2
D: NA
DNA: TGTGCCAGCAGCTTACGGGACACAGATACGCAGTATTTT
CDR3: CASSLRDTDTQYF

J: TRBJ1-2
size: once
V: TRBV6-5
D: NA
DNA: TGTGCCAGCAGGGGAGGCTACGGCTACACCTTC
CDR3: CASRGGYGYTF

J: TRBJ2-2
size: NA
V: TRBV13
D: NA
DNA: TGTGCCAGCAGCTTAGTGGGCGGTAGAACGACCGGGGAGCTGTTTTTT
CDR3: CASSLVGGRTTGELFF

J: TRBJ1-1
size: NA
V: TRBV7-2
D: NA
DNA: TGTGCCAGCAGCTCTCGTGACGGGCACACTGAAGCTTTCTTT
CDR3: CASSSRDGHTEAFF

J: TRBJ2-5
size: NA
V: TRBV7-7
D: NA
DNA: TGTGCTATCGACAGGCCACCGAACCTGGAGACCCAGTACTTC
CDR3: CAIDRPPNLETQYF

J: TRBJ2-3
size: NA
V: TRBV9
D: TRBD2
DNA: TGTGCCAGCAGCGGTGGGGTAGCGGGGGGTACCTGGGATACGCAGTATTTT
CDR3: CASSGGVAGGTWDTQYF

J: TRBJ2-1
size: NA
V: TRBV28
D: NA
DNA: TGTGCCAGCAGTTTTCCCCTTCTCCCAGGGGGGGACCATGAGCAGTTCTTC
CDR3: CASSFPLLPGGDHEQFF

J: TRBJ2-7
size: NA
V: TRBV11-2
D: TRBD2
DNA: TGTGCCAGCACCCTTCGGGCTAGCGGGACCCTCTACGAGCAGTACTTC
CDR3: CASTLRASGTLYEQYF

J: TRBJ2-7
size: NA
V: TRBV7-3
D: TRBD1
DNA: TGTGCCAGCAGCCCTACCGGGACAGTAGCCTACGAGCAGTACTTC
CDR3: CASSPTGTVAYEQYF

J: TRBJ2-7
size: NA
V: TRBV6-5
D: NA
DNA: TGTGCCAGCGCAACAGGGTACTACGAGCAGTACTTC
CDR3: CASATGYYEQYF

J: TRBJ2-7
size: NA
V: TRBV18
D: TRBD1
DNA: TGTGCCAGCTCACCACGGACAGGCATAGCCTCCTACGAGCAGTACTTC
CDR3: CASSPRTGIASYEQYF

J: TRBJ1-2
size: once
V: TRBV10-3
D: NA
DNA: TGTGCCATCAGTGAAAGCAGGGGTGGCTACACCTTC
CDR3: CAISESRGGYTF

J: TRBJ2-5
size: NA
V: TRBV19
D: NA
DNA: TGTGCCAGTAGTCTCCAGGGGGGCGAGGAGACCCAGTACTTC
CDR3: CASSLQGGEETQYF

J: TRBJ2-1
size: NA
V: TRBV19
D: NA
DNA: TGTGCCAGTAAATCGGGTGGACTCGGATACAATGAGCAGTTCTTC
CDR3: CASKSGGLGYNEQFF

J: TRBJ2-1
size: NA
V: TRBV29-1
D: TRBD2
DNA: TGCAGCGCCAACAGACCGGGACTAGCCTCCCTAGGGGAGCAGTTCTTC
CDR3: CSANRPGLASLGEQFF

J: TRBJ1-5
size: NA
V: TRBV15
D: NA
DNA: TGTGCCACCAGCAGAATAGATATATCTCAGCCCCAGCATTTT
CDR3: CATSRIDISQPQHF

J: TRBJ1-1
size: NA
V: TRBV7-9
D: NA
DNA: TGTGCCAGCAGCCGGGTCGGGGATTCCACTGAAGCTTTCTTT
CDR3: CASSRVGDSTEAFF

J: TRBJ2-5
size: few
V: TRBV30
D: NA
DNA: TGTGCCTGGCAGAGGGACCTAAAAGAGACCCAGTACTTC
CDR3: CAWQRDLKETQYF

J: TRBJ1-2
size: NA
V: TRBV14
D: NA
DNA: TGTGCCAGCAGCCAAGATCCGCCAGGGACCCGCGGCTACACCTTC
CDR3: CASSQDPPGTRGYTF

J: TRBJ2-7
size: NA
V: TRBV10-2
D: NA
DNA: TGCGCCAGCAGTCCAGGGGCCGGTTACGAGCAGTACTTC
CDR3: CASSPGAGYEQYF

J: TRBJ2-1
size: NA
V: TRBV5-3
D: TRBD1
DNA: TGTGCCAGAAGCCCGGGACAGGCCTCTCTCTTC
CDR3: CARSPGQASLF

J: TRBJ2-7
size: NA
V: TRBV7-6
D: NA
DNA: TGTGCCAGCAGCTTAGCCCCTTCCGGCTACGAGCAGTACTTC
CDR3: CASSLAPSGYEQYF

J: TRBJ2-5
size: NA
V: TRBV7-3
D: TRBD1
DNA: TGTGCCAGCTCACAGGGGGGATGGGAAGAGACCCAGTACTTC
CDR3: CASSQGGWEETQYF

J: TRBJ2-7
size: NA
V: TRBV6-5
D: NA
DNA: TGTGCCAGCGGAGGACAAACCTACGAGCAGTACTTC
CDR3: CASGGQTYEQYF

J: TRBJ2-6
size: NA
V: TRBV5-1
D: TRBD2
DNA: TGCGCCAGCAGCTCCAGGGAGGGCAGTGGGGCCAACGTCCTGACTTTC
CDR3: CASSSREGSGANVLTF

J: TRBJ2-7
size: NA
V: TRBV2
D: TRBD1
DNA: TGTGCCAGCAGTACCGGGACAGGGCGGGAGCAGTACTTC
CDR3: CASSTGTGREQYF

J: TRBJ1-1
size: NA
V: TRBV7-9
D: TRBD1
DNA: TGTGCCAGCAGCTACGACAGGGGGCACGGCACTGAAGCTTTCTTT
CDR3: CASSYDRGHGTEAFF

J: TRBJ2-5
size: once
V: TRBV9
D: NA
DNA: NA
CDR3: CASSVGPGAGETQYF

J: TRBJ2-3
size: NA
V: TRBV1
D: NA
DNA: TGCACCAGCAGCCAAGTTTTGGGGGGGCCCCAGTATTTT
CDR3: CTSSQVLGGPQYF

J: TRBJ2-5
size: NA
V: TRBV19
D: NA
DNA: TGTGCCAGTGTGTCGGCAGATAAAGAGACCCAGTACTTC
CDR3: CASVSADKETQYF

J: TRBJ1-1
size: NA
V: TRBV29-1
D: NA
DNA: TGCAGCGGGGGCCTCGACACTGAAGCTTTCTTT
CDR3: CSGGLDTEAFF